Presented here are 4 T cell receptor beta chains from one specimen sequenced in a study of T cells after yellow fever vaccination. From the 5' RACE reads, TCRdb called clonotypes with MiXCR, one entry per CDR3 protein. The table shows a few hundred thousand distinct CDR3 sequences, with approximately 10% occurring only once. Sequencing used CD4+ T cells sorted from PBMCs, obtained 5 days after the yellow fever booster vaccination. The receptor set was obtained from a young man who received the YFV17D yellow fever vaccine.

This clonotype turned up a few times. The rearrangement joins TRBV4-1 to TRBJ1-2, with TRBD1 as a possible D gene (6 bases). Trimming took off 3 bases at V and 1 base at J, with 12 bases between the two ends. Germline CDR1 is MGHRA and CDR2 is YSYEKL. CDR3 length: 15 amino acids. As DNA, the CDR3 is TGCGCCAGCAGCCAGCCGACAGGCGGTAACTATGGCTACACCTTC. Encoded protein: CASSQPTGGNYGYTF.

This clonotype was detected ten times or more. The gene calls are TRBV4-3 and TRBJ1-3; D is unresolved. V lost 1 base and J 1 base, leaving 14 bases between the germline ends. Per germline, CDR1 LGHNA and CDR2 YSLEER. The CDR3 contains 17 residues. The CDR3 DNA is TGCGCCAGCAGCCAAGCCCCTGGTGTGCTTTCTGGAAACACCATATATTTT. Encoded protein: CASSQAPGVLSGNTIYF.

The sample holds a few counts of this clonotype. This rearrangement joins TRBV24-1 to TRBJ1-2, with D hard to call. The CDR3 contains 13 residues. Germline assignment: CDR1 KGHDR and CDR2 SFDVKD. The V gene lost 2 bases and the J gene lost 8 bases, with 11 bases spanning the gap. The CDR3 loop reads CATSDWRMGGYTF. For the CDR3, the DNA is TGTGCCACCAGTGATTGGAGGATGGGAGGCTACACCTTC.

The chain carries TRBV7-6 and TRBJ2-3; D is perhaps TRBD1 or TRBD2 (5 bases each). This CDR3 has 14 residues. Germline CDR1 and CDR2: SGHVS and FNYEAQ. The V end lost 5 bases, the J end lost 5 bases, and 14 bases lay between the germline ends. CDR3 loop: CASSPQGAGDTQYF. CDR3 sequence (DNA): TGTGCCAGCAGCCCCCAGGGTGCGGGAGATACGCAGTATTTT.